The next 32 T cell receptor beta chains were all read from a single sample in a study of spatial heterogeneity in lung cancer. One entry per CDR3 protein, called by TCRdb with MiXCR from the 5' RACE reads. The repertoire holds approximately 52,000 distinct CDR3 sequences, with less than 8.5% as singletons. Time point indicated: sample taken at primary tumor resection. Sequencing was performed on whole RNA extracted from tumor and nontumor lung tissue, or from frozen PBMC, and the material was left unsorted. The sample here was PBMCs, taken at surgery. These receptors all come from a female donor with early-stage non-small cell lung cancer.

In its sample, this clonotype was seen many times. CDR3 bases: TGTGCCAGCAGTTTAGGAGGGTCAAGGGGGGATCTCACAGATACGCAGTATTTT. Translation: CASSLGGSRGDLTDTQYF. This rearrangement joins TRBV12-3 or TRBV12-4 to TRBJ2-3; D may be TRBD1 or TRBD2 (6 bases each). V lost 1 base to trimming and J lost 2 bases, with 19 bases between them. This CDR3 has 18 residues.

This clonotype was seen ten or more times. The chain uses TRBV7-8 and TRBJ2-7, with D perhaps being TRBD1 or TRBD2 (5 bases each). CDR1 is SGHVS and CDR2 is FQNEAQ in the germline V gene. Trimming removed 0 bases from V and 0 bases from J, with 9 bases in between. The CDR3 has 15 residues. CDR3 in DNA: TGTGCCAGCAGCTTAGCGGGGACGGACTCCTACGAGCAGTACTTC. Translating gives CASSLAGTDSYEQYF.

This clonotype came up a few times. The V and J genes are TRBV7-2 and TRBJ1-2, with 11 positions matching TRBD1. Trimming removed 3 bases from V and 4 bases from J; junction bases left unmatched: 4. This CDR3 spans 15 amino acids. Germline-derived CDR1 and CDR2 are SGHTA and FQGNSA. The CDR3 sequence is CASSFGGQGAYGYTF. In DNA, the CDR3 is TGTGCCAGCAGCTTTGGCGGACAGGGGGCCTATGGCTACACCTTC.

Ten or more counts support this clonotype. V gene TRBV28 combines with J gene TRBJ1-2; a possible D gene is TRBD1 (5 bases). V was clipped by 3 bases and J by 4 bases, with 9 bases between them. The CDR3 sequence is 13 residues long. Germline-derived CDR1 and CDR2 are MDHEN and SYDVKM. The CDR3: CASSFDRIYGYTF. The CDR3 nucleotides read TGTGCCAGCAGTTTCGACAGAATCTATGGCTACACCTTC.

This clonotype showed up many times. The V gene is TRBV20-1, the J gene TRBJ2-1; D is perhaps TRBD1 or TRBD2 (5 bases each). Trimming pared 3 bases from V and 6 bases from J, leaving 15 bases between. CDR3 length: 14 residues. Looked up from germline, CDR1 is DFQATT and CDR2 is SNEGSKA (reference sequence). The CDR3 reads CSASPGTSPNEQFF. In DNA, the CDR3 is TGCAGTGCTAGCCCCGGGACCTCACCCAATGAGCAGTTCTTC.

This clonotype was detected a few times. This chain joins TRBV7-2 and TRBJ2-7; 8 bases are a match to TRBD2. Germline loops: CDR1 SGHTA, CDR2 FQGNSA. CDR3 length: 15 amino acids. J was trimmed by 4 bases and V by 2 bases; bases with no gene match: 7. The CDR3, as DNA: TGTGCCAGCAGCTTAAAGGGACTAGAAACTTACGAGCAGTACTTC. This codes for CASSLKGLETYEQYF.

The rearrangement uses TRBV5-1 and TRBJ1-5; D remains ambiguous. There are 13 residues in the CDR3. Deletions cut 1 base from V and 5 bases from J, with 7 bases between. CDR1 and CDR2 (germline): SGHRS, YFSETQ. The CDR3 sequence: CASSLNRDQPQHF. The DNA of the CDR3 is TGCGCCAGCAGCTTGAACAGAGATCAGCCCCAGCATTTT.

A few counts support this clonotype. CDR3 in amino acids: CASSRAGVTEAFF. CDR3 coding DNA: TGTGCCAGCAGCCGAGCTGGGGTTACTGAAGCTTTCTTT. The chain joins TRBV3-1 to TRBJ1-1, with D unresolved. The CDR3 is made up of 13 amino acids. V lost 4 bases and J lost 5, with 11 bases in between. Germline CDR1 LGHDT, CDR2 YNNKEL (reference sequence). The full variable domain, in which reference TRBV3-1 and TRBJ1-1 provide the parts outside the CDR3, is DTAVSQTPKYLVTQMGNDKSIKCEQNLGHDTMYWYKQDSKKFLKIMFSYNNKELIINETVPNRFSPKSPDKAHLNLHINSLELGDSAVYFCASSRAGVTEAFFGQGTRLTVV.

This clonotype has at least ten counts. The CDR3 nucleotides read TGTGCCAGCAGTTACCTACAGAACACCGGGGAGCTGTTTTTT. Its protein product is CASSYLQNTGELFF. V gene TRBV6-2 or TRBV6-3 combines with J gene TRBJ2-2, with no clear D. CDR1 and CDR2 (germline): MNHEY, SVGEGT. This CDR3 contains 14 residues. V lost 2 bases and J lost 1, with 5 bases in between.

This clonotype was recorded a few times. V usage is TRBV6-5 and J usage is TRBJ1-4; D gene uncertain. Germline V gene lookup returns CDR1 MNHEY and CDR2 SVGAGI. Deletions cut 5 bases from V and 8 bases from J, with 24 bases between. The CDR3 spans 17 residues. In DNA, the CDR3 is TGTGCCAGCAGTCGCCTCCACACGGGAGCCAGGCGGGAAAAACTGTTTTTT. Translation: CASSRLHTGARREKLFF.

This clonotype was counted at least ten times. The chain has TRBV28 and TRBJ2-2, with TRBD1 matching over 8 bases. V lost 7 bases, J lost 4 bases, and 11 bases stayed unmatched. CDR3 length equals 16 residues. Looked up from germline, CDR1 is MDHEN and CDR2 is SYDVKM. The CDR3 DNA reads as TGTGCCAGCAAAAGGACAGGGCCGAGCCTCACCGGGGAGCTGTTTTTT. As protein: CASKRTGPSLTGELFF.

This clonotype appeared a few times. This chain joins TRBV2 and TRBJ1-2, with D perhaps TRBD1 (6 bases). V lost 7 bases to trimming and J lost 0 bases, with 15 bases between them. CDR1 and CDR2 from the germline V gene are SNHLY and FYNNEI. CDR3 length: 15 residues. DNA of the CDR3: TGTGCCAGCAAGACGACAGGCGATTCTAACTATGGCTACACCTTC. Its translation is CASKTTGDSNYGYTF.

This clonotype was seen many times. V usage is TRBV7-2 and J usage is TRBJ2-1, with 7 nucleotides matching TRBD2. This CDR3 spans 15 amino acids. J lost 7 bases, V lost 5 bases, and 11 bases had no gene match. CDR1 and CDR2 from the germline V gene are SGHTA and FQGNSA. Here the CDR3 reads CASSPPSGEGNEQFF. Here the CDR3 DNA reads TGTGCCAGCAGCCCACCCAGCGGGGAGGGGAATGAGCAGTTCTTC. The variable domain in full, completed from reference TRBV7-2 and TRBJ2-1, reads GAGVSQSPSNKVTEKGKDVELRCDPISGHTALYWYRQSLGQGLEFLIYFQGNSAPDKSGLPSDRFSAERTGGSVSTLTIQRTQQEDSAVYLCASSPPSGEGNEQFFGPGTRLTVL.

The chain has TRBV25-1 and TRBJ2-1; D is unclear. The CDR3 is made up of 13 amino acids. The germline V and J ends were trimmed by 6 bases and 9 bases, with 15 bases remaining between them. Germline CDR1 and CDR2: MGHDK and SYGVNS. CDR3 residues: CASSDLDRPEQFF. The DNA of the CDR3 is TGTGCCAGCAGCGATCTAGACCGACCTGAGCAGTTCTTC.

The gene calls are TRBV27 and TRBJ2-7, with D uncertain. CDR3 length: 13 residues. V was pared by 3 bases and J by 2 bases, with 8 bases between. Looked up from germline, CDR1 is MNHEY and CDR2 is SMNVEV (reference sequence). The DNA of the CDR3 is TGTGCCAGCAGTTTGGGTCGGGCCTACGAGCAGTACTTC. Protein sequence: CASSLGRAYEQYF.

V and J are TRBV7-2 and TRBJ1-2, with D perhaps matching TRBD1 (5 bases). The CDR3 covers 15 residues. CDR1 is SGHTA and CDR2 is FQGNSA in the germline V gene. V dropped 6 bases and J dropped 8 bases, with 22 bases sitting between them. CDR3 in amino acids: CASSTTRLRGGGYTF. In DNA, the CDR3 is TGTGCCAGCAGTACCACCCGGTTGAGGGGTGGCGGCTACACCTTC.

This clonotype was observed many times. The CDR3 nucleotides read TGTGCCATCAGTGCGGGGGATCAGATCGATGAGCAGTTCTTC. It specifies CAISAGDQIDEQFF. This chain connects TRBV10-3 to TRBJ2-1; perhaps TRBD2 as D (6 bases). The CDR3 totals 14 residues. In germline, CDR1 is ENHRY, CDR2 SYGVKD. The V gene lost 4 bases and the J gene lost 8 bases, with 15 bases spanning the gap.

This clonotype was found many times. The chain carries TRBV29-1 and TRBJ2-1; 14 bases are a match to TRBD2. Germline CDR1 reads SQVTM; CDR2 reads ANQGSEA. Trimming at V came to 5 bases and at J to 0 bases, leaving 6 bases not matched to a gene. The CDR3 runs 17 residues. The CDR3 is CSVTGLAGASSYNEQFF. The DNA of the CDR3 is TGCAGCGTTACGGGACTAGCGGGGGCGAGCTCCTACAATGAGCAGTTCTTC.

By share, this clonotype counts as medium-sized (0.01 to 0.1%). V usage is TRBV10-3 and J usage is TRBJ1-6; D unresolved. This CDR3 spans 12 amino acids. Germline values: CDR1 ENHRY, CDR2 SYGVKD. Trimming left V 0 bases short and J 8 bases short, with 2 bases between. The CDR3 region has the DNA TGTGCCATCAGTGAGTCAGATTCACCCCTCCACTTT. Translation: CAISESDSPLHF.

Ten or more counts support this clonotype. In nucleotides, the CDR3 is TGTGCCAGCAGCATTAGACAGGGGGCCTACGAGCAGTACTTC. It yields the protein CASSIRQGAYEQYF. The chain recombines TRBV12-3 or TRBV12-4 with TRBJ2-7; 9 bases match TRBD1. Germline trimming cut 6 bases from V and 2 bases from J; bases unmatched to any gene: 5. This CDR3 is built from 14 residues.

Ten or more counts support this clonotype. This chain links TRBV18 with TRBJ2-4, with 7 bases matching TRBD1. The CDR3 contains 14 residues. Losses at the gene ends were 6 bases for V and 7 bases for J; bases not matched to a gene: 9. Germline V gene data show CDR1 as KGHSH and CDR2 as LQKENI. CDR3 amino acids: CASSSGQSLNIQYF. CDR3 nucleotides: TGTGCCAGCTCGTCGGGACAGTCCCTGAACATTCAGTACTTC.

This clonotype occurred many times. The chain couples TRBV6-2 or TRBV6-3 to TRBJ2-3; D is ambiguous. Per germline, CDR1 MNHEY and CDR2 SVGEGT. This CDR3 contains 12 residues. V shed 4 bases and J shed 4 bases, with 6 bases lying between them. Here the CDR3 DNA reads TGTGCCAGCAGTTTATATGCAGATACGCAGTATTTT. Its translation: CASSLYADTQYF.

This clonotype was seen repeatedly, ten times or more. The V gene is TRBV7-9, the J gene TRBJ2-1; D is unresolved. This CDR3 is 13 amino acids long. Germline loops: CDR1 SEHNR, CDR2 FQNEAQ (reference sequence). With 5 bases removed from V and 4 bases from J, the gap between germline ends came to 9 bases. The CDR3: CASSPDGYNEQFF. In DNA form, the CDR3 reads TGTGCCAGCAGCCCCGACGGTTACAATGAGCAGTTCTTC.

This clonotype has ten or more counts. This chain links TRBV5-5 with TRBJ2-5; 7 bases are shared with TRBD1. J gave up 5 bases and V 3 bases, and 13 bases lay outside the gene matches. Germline CDR1 is SGHKS and CDR2 is YYEKEE (reference sequence). The CDR3 totals 16 residues. The CDR3 nucleotides read TGTGCCAGCAGCTCCCGTCCAGTGAGGGGGCAGGAGACCCAGTACTTC. It translates to CASSSRPVRGQETQYF.

V usage is TRBV2 and J usage is TRBJ1-5; TRBD1 is a possible D gene (5 bases). Germline loops: CDR1 SNHLY, CDR2 FYNNEI. The V gene lost 2 bases and the J gene lost 9 bases, with 17 bases spanning the gap. This CDR3 is built from 15 residues. CDR3 sequence (DNA): TGTGCCAGCAGTGAAAGGTGGACATCGGGGGTGCCCCAGCATTTT. Translating gives CASSERWTSGVPQHF. The variable domain in full, completed from reference TRBV2 and TRBJ1-5, reads EPEVTQTPSHQVTQMGQEVILRCVPISNHLYFYWYRQILGQKVEFLVSFYNNEISEKSEIFDDQFSVERPDGSNFTLKIRSTKLEDSAMYFCASSERWTSGVPQHFGDGTRLSIL.

This clonotype was seen repeatedly, ten times or more. The chain combines TRBV20-1 with TRBJ2-4, with D possibly being TRBD1 (5 bases). This CDR3 comprises 14 residues. V was trimmed by 6 bases and J by 8 bases, leaving 20 bases between them. CDR1 is DFQATT and CDR2 is SNEGSKA in the germline V gene (reference sequence). The CDR3 nucleotides read TGCAGTGCAAGGACAAGGAAGCAGATGGACATTCAGTACTTC. It is translated as CSARTRKQMDIQYF.

This clonotype was seen a handful of times. V is TRBV2 and J is TRBJ2-2; no firm D call. With 5 bases removed from V and 1 base from J, the gap between germline ends came to 11 bases. The CDR3 is 15 amino acids. Looked up from germline, CDR1 is SNHLY and CDR2 is FYNNEI. CDR3 in DNA: TGTGCCAGCAGTCAAAGTACGAGGAACACCGGGGAGCTGTTTTTT. The encoded protein is CASSQSTRNTGELFF. The entire variable domain, with the rest obtained from reference TRBV2 and TRBJ2-2, is as follows: EPEVTQTPSHQVTQMGQEVILRCVPISNHLYFYWYRQILGQKVEFLVSFYNNEISEKSEIFDDQFSVERPDGSNFTLKIRSTKLEDSAMYFCASSQSTRNTGELFFGEGSRLTVL.

This clonotype appeared many times. V and J are TRBV27 and TRBJ1-1; D perhaps matches TRBD1 (5 bases). V lost 4 bases and J 0 bases, leaving 12 bases between the germline ends. The CDR3 is made up of 15 amino acids. CDR1 is MNHEY, CDR2 SMNVEV, per germline (reference sequence). The CDR3 nucleotides read TGTGCCAGCAGTTCGGAGGGAGGGGTGAACACTGAAGCTTTCTTT. As protein: CASSSEGGVNTEAFF.

The chain carries TRBV9 and TRBJ1-2; no firm D call. V was clipped by 2 bases and J by 3 bases, with 8 bases between them. The CDR3 contains 13 residues. CDR1 is SGDLS, CDR2 YYNGEE, per germline. CDR3 bases: TGTGCCAGCAGCGTGGACCGCGACTATGGCTACACCTTC. This gives the protein CASSVDRDYGYTF.

This clonotype was found many times. V usage is TRBV30 and J usage is TRBJ1-5; the D gene is possibly TRBD1 (6 bases). The CDR3 has 12 amino acids. Germline CDR1 GTSNPN, CDR2 SVGIG (reference sequence). The germline V and J ends were trimmed by 0 bases and 7 bases, with 7 bases remaining between them. CDR3 residues: CAWSVQGQPQHF. CDR3 nucleotide sequence: TGTGCCTGGAGTGTACAGGGCCAGCCCCAGCATTTT.

This clonotype appeared many times. The rearrangement uses TRBV20-1 and TRBJ2-7; no definite D call. The germline V and J ends were trimmed by 1 base and 0 bases, with 7 bases remaining between them. The CDR3 contains 13 residues. CDR1 DFQATT and CDR2 SNEGSKA come from the germline V gene (reference sequence). The DNA for the CDR3 is TGCAGTGCTAGAGGTTCGAGCTCCTACGAGCAGTACTTC. The encoded protein is CSARGSSSYEQYF.

This clonotype was picked up many times. The rearrangement links TRBV5-1 to TRBJ2-5; possible D gene TRBD2, 6 bases. V lost 4 bases to trimming and J lost 4 bases, with 11 bases between them. The CDR3 has 13 amino acids. Germline-derived CDR1 and CDR2 are SGHRS and YFSETQ. The CDR3 DNA follows: TGCGCCAGCAGCAGGGACTTCACAGAGACCCAGTACTTC. It specifies CASSRDFTETQYF.